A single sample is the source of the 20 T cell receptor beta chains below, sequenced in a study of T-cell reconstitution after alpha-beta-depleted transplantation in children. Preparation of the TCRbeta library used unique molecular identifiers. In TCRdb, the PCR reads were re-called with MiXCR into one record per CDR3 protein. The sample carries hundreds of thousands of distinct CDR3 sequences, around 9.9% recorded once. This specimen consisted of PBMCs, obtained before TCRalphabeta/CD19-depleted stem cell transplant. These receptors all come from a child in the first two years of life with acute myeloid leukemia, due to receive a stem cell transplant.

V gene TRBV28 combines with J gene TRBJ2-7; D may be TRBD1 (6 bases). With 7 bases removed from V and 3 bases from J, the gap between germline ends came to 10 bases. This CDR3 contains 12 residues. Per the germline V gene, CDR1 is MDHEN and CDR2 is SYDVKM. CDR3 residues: CASKGTIYEQYF. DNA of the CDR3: TGTGCCAGCAAGGGGACAATCTACGAGCAGTACTTC.

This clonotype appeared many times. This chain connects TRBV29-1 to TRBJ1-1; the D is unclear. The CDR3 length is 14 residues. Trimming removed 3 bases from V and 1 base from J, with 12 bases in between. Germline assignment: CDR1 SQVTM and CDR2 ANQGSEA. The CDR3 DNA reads TGCAGCGTTGATGGGCAGTCTAAGAACACTGAAGCTTTCTTT. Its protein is CSVDGQSKNTEAFF.

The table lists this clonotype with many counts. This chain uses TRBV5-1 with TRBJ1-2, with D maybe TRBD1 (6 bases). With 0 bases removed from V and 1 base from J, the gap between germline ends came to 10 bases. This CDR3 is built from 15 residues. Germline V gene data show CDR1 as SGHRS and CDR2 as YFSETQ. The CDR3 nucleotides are TGCGCCAGCAGCTTGGAGGGACATAATAACTATGGCTACACCTTC. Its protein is CASSLEGHNNYGYTF.

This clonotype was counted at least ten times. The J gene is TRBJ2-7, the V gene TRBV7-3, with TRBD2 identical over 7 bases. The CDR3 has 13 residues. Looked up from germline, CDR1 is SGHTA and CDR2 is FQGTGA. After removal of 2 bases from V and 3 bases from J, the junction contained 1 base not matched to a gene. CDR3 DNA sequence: TGTGCCAGCAGCTTACAGCGGGACTACGAGCAGTACTTC. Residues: CASSLQRDYEQYF.

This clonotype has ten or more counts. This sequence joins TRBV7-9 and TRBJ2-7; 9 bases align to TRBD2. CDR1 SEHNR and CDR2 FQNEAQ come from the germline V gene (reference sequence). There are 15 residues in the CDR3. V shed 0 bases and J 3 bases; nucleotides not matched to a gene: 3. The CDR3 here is CASSLASGSSYEQYF. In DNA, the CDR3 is TGTGCCAGCAGCTTAGCTAGCGGGAGTAGCTACGAGCAGTACTTC.

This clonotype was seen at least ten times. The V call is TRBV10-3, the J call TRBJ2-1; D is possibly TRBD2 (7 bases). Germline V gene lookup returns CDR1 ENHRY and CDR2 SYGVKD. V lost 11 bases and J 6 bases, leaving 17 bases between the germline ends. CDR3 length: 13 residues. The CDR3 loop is CASQGREINEQFF. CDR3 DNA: TGTGCCTCTCAGGGGCGGGAGATCAATGAGCAGTTCTTC.

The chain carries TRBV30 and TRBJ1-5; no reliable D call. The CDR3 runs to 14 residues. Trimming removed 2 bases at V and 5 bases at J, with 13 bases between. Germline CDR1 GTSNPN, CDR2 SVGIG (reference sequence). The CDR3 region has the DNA TGTGCCTGGAGTCTCGCTTCCTTCGATCAGCCCCAGCATTTT. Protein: CAWSLASFDQPQHF.

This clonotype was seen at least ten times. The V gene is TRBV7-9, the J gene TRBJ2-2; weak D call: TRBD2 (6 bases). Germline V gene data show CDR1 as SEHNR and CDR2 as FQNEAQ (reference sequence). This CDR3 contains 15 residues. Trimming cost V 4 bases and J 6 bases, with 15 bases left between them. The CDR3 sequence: CASSSPDKRAGELFF. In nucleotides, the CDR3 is TGTGCCAGCAGCTCCCCGGACAAGCGGGCCGGGGAGCTGTTTTTT. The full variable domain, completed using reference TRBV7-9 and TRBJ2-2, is DTGVSQNPRHKITKRGQNVTFRCDPISEHNRLYWYRQTLGQGPEFLTYFQNEAQLEKSRLLSDRFSAERPKGSFSTLEIQRTEQGDSAMYLCASSSPDKRAGELFFGEGSRLTVL.

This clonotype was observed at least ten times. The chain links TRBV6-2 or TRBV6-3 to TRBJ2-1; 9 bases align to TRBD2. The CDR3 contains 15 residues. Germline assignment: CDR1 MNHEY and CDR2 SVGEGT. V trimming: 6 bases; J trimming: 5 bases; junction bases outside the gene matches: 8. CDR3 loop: CASSPLAGRNNEQFF. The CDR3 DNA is TGTGCCAGCAGCCCGCTAGCGGGAAGAAACAATGAGCAGTTCTTC.

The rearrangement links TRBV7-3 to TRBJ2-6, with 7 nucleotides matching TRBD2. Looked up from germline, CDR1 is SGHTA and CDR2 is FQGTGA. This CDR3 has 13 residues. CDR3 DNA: TGTACCACCCGAGCGGGGGGGGCCAACGTCCTGACTTTC. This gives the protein CTTRAGGANVLTF.

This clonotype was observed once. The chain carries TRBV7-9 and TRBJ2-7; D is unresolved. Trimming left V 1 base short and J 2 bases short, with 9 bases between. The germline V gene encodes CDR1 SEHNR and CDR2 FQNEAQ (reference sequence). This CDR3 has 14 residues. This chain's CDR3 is CASSLGVRPYEQYF. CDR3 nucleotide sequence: TGTGCCAGCAGCTTAGGCGTTAGACCCTACGAGCAGTACTTC. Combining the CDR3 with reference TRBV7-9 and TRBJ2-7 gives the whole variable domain DTGVSQNPRHKITKRGQNVTFRCDPISEHNRLYWYRQTLGQGPEFLTYFQNEAQLEKSRLLSDRFSAERPKGSFSTLEIQRTEQGDSAMYLCASSLGVRPYEQYFGPGTRLTVT.

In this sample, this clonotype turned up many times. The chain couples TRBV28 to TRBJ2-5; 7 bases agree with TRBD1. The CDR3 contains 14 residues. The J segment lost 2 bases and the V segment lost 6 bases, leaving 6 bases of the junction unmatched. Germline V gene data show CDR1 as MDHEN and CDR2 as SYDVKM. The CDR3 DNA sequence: TGTGCCAGCAGGCAGACAGGGTGGCAAGAGACCCAGTACTTC. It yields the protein CASRQTGWQETQYF.

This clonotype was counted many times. This chain's CDR3 is CASSLEEDQPQHF. In DNA, the CDR3 is TGTGCCAGCAGTTTAGAGGAGGATCAGCCCCAGCATTTT. The genes are TRBV12-3 or TRBV12-4 and TRBJ1-5; D remains ambiguous. The germline V and J ends were trimmed by 1 base and 5 bases, with 6 bases remaining between them. The CDR3 is 13 amino acids.

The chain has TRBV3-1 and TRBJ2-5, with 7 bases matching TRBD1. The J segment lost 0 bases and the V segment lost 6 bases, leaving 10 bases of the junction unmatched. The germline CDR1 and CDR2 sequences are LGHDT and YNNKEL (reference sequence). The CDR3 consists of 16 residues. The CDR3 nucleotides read TGTGCCAGCAGTCCTCACCGGGACAGAAACCAAGAGACCCAGTACTTC. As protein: CASSPHRDRNQETQYF.

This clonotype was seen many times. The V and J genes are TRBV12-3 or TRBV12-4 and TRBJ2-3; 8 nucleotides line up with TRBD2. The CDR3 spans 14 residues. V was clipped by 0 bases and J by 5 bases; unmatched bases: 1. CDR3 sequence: CASSLALAGDTQYF. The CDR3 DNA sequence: TGTGCCAGCAGTTTAGCGCTAGCGGGAGATACGCAGTATTTT.

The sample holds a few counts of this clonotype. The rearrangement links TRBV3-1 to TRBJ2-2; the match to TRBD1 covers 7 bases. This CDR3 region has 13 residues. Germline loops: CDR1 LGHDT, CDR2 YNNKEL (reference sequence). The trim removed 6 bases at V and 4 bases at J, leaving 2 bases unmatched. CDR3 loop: CASRGGGTGELFF. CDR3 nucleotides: TGTGCCAGCAGAGGGGGCGGCACCGGGGAGCTGTTTTTT. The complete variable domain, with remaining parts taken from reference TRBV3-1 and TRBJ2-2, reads DTAVSQTPKYLVTQMGNDKSIKCEQNLGHDTMYWYKQDSKKFLKIMFSYNNKELIINETVPNRFSPKSPDKAHLNLHINSLELGDSAVYFCASRGGGTGELFFGEGSRLTVL.

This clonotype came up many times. The CDR3 coding sequence is TGTGCCAGCAGCTTAAGTGTTCAGGGGTCCATCGGAAACACCATATATTTT. Protein product: CASSLSVQGSIGNTIYF. The chain carries TRBV7-2 and TRBJ1-3; D possibly corresponds to TRBD1 (6 bases). This CDR3 contains 17 residues. Germline V CDR1 and CDR2: SGHTA, FQGNSA. The ends were cut back, 2 bases at V and 4 bases at J, with 18 bases in the middle.

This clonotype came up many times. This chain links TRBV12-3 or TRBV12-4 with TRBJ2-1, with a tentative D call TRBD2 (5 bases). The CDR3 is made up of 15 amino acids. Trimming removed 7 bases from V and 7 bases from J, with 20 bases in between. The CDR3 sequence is CASTKTGNRANEQFF. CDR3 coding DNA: TGTGCCAGCACCAAAACCGGGAATAGGGCAAATGAGCAGTTCTTC.

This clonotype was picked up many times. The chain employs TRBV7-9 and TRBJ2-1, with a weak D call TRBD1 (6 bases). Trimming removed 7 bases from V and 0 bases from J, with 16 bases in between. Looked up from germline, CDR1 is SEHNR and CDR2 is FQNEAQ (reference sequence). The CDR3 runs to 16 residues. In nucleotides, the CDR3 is TGTGCCAGCAAGGAAAAGGGACAAGGCTCCTACAATGAGCAGTTCTTC. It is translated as CASKEKGQGSYNEQFF.

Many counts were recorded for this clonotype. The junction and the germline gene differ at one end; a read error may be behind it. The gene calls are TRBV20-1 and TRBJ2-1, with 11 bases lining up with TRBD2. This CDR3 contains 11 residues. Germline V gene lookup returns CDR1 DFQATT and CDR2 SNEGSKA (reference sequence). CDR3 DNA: TGCAGTGCTAGCGGCCTAGCGGGAGGCGTCTTC. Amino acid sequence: CSASGLAGGVF.